This TCR beta chain emerged from a study of CD4 T cells in relation to SARS-CoV-2 and coronaviruses. Study-wide background: TCR beta CDR3s were sequenced after approximately 9-day antigen culture of PBMCs. Study outcomes and limitations: Pre-pandemic and post-infection samples never came from the same donor.

Sequencing was performed with immunoSEQ multiplex PCR; in TCRdb, only in-frame clones are kept and a portion is missing. The top ten hold 1% to 1.5% of the sample, which has tens of thousands of clones, approximately 87% seen once. This clone was recorded a few times. Its target is unknown. V dropped 10 bases and J dropped 10 bases, with 20 bases sitting between them. Germline assignment: CDR1 SGHTA and CDR2 FQGNSA. The CDR3 has 13 amino acids. Sequencing input: naive CD4+ T cells from PBMCs, cultured in vitro. The subset is: naive CD4+ T cells isolated by negative enrichment. V usage is TRBV7-2 and J usage is TRBJ2-1; a possible D gene is TRBD2 (6 bases). The source is an adult with COVID-19. The CDR3 sequence is CATAIGSGDEQFF. The CDR3 coding sequence is TGTGCCACCGCCATCGGGAGCGGAGACGAGCAGTTCTTC.